What follows are 13 T cell receptor beta chains derived from one specimen sequenced in a study of OX40 agonist ivuxolimab in advanced cancers. Profiled with immunoSEQ multiplex PCR; TCRdb holds only in-frame clones, not every one. This sample has roughly 79,000 clones, with roughly 80% found just once. The starting material was CD4+ or CD8+ T cells sorted from blood, obtained in a trial of the OX40 agonist ivuxolimab. These receptors were obtained from an adult with an advanced solid tumor such as melanoma, head and neck, liver or kidney cancer.

DNA of the CDR3: TGTGCCAGCAGCCAAGCCGGCAGACACACCGGGGAGCTGTTTTTT. Protein sequence: CASSQAGRHTGELFF. The chain has TRBV4-2 and TRBJ2-2; D call uncertain. Germline values: CDR1 LGHNA, CDR2 YNFKEQ. The CDR3 is made up of 15 amino acids. Trimming stripped 1 base from V and 3 bases from J, with 9 bases between.

This clone was found once. The chain has TRBV7-2 and TRBJ2-5; no clear D gene. Deletions cut 3 bases from V and 1 base from J, with 0 bases between. The CDR3 is 11 amino acids. CDR1 is SGHTA, CDR2 FQGNSA, per germline. The chain's CDR3 is CASSFQETQYF. The CDR3 bases are TGTGCCAGCAGCTTCCAAGAGACCCAGTACTTC.

This rearrangement joins TRBV6-5 to TRBJ1-2, with 8 bases fitting TRBD1. Germline-derived CDR1 and CDR2 are MNHEY and SVGAGI. CDR3 length: 16 amino acids. V shed 8 bases and J 4 bases; nucleotides not matched to a gene: 15. In DNA, the CDR3 is TGTGCCAGCGGTTCTCCAAGCCGGGACAGGACCTATGGCTACACCTTC. Protein product: CASGSPSRDRTYGYTF.

The chain joins TRBV5-1 to TRBJ2-7; 9 bases fit TRBD2. CDR1 is SGHRS and CDR2 is YFSETQ in the germline V gene. The CDR3 totals 19 residues. Unmatched junction bases numbered 19, after V lost 4 bases and J lost 2 bases. The chain's CDR3 is CASSLSRGIHSGRAYEQYF. The CDR3 DNA follows: TGCGCCAGCAGCCTTTCTCGGGGGATCCATAGCGGGAGAGCCTACGAGCAGTACTTC. The full variable domain, with the rest looked up from reference TRBV5-1 and TRBJ2-7, is KAGVTQTPRYLIKTRGQQVTLSCSPISGHRSVSWYQQTPGQGLQFLFEYFSETQRNKGNFPGRFSGRQFSNSRSEMNVSTLELGDSALYLCASSLSRGIHSGRAYEQYFGPGTRLTVT.

There are a few counts of this clone. This chain connects TRBV11-2 to TRBJ2-1; possibly TRBD2 for D (6 bases). Germline V gene lookup returns CDR1 SGHAT and CDR2 FQNNGV. The length of the CDR3 is 17 residues. The V and J ends lost 4 bases and 1 base respectively, with 17 bases between them. CDR3 in DNA: TGTGCCAGCAGCTCCTCCGCCGGACTATTGTCCTACAATGAGCAGTTCTTC. It encodes CASSSSAGLLSYNEQFF. Full variable domain (outside the CDR3, taken from reference TRBV11-2 and TRBJ2-1): EAGVAQSPRYKIIEKRQSVAFWCNPISGHATLYWYQQILGQGPKLLIQFQNNGVVDDSQLPKDRFSAERLKGVDSTLKIQPAKLEDSAVYLCASSSSAGLLSYNEQFFGPGTRLTVL.

CDR3 loop: CASSPRYGRGDNEQFF. The CDR3 nucleotides are TGTGCCAGCAGCCCAAGGTACGGGAGGGGGGACAATGAGCAGTTCTTC. The V gene is TRBV4-2, the J gene TRBJ2-1, with TRBD2 matching over 8 bases. The germline V gene has CDR1 LGHNA and CDR2 YNFKEQ. J lost 5 bases, V lost 4 bases, and 10 bases had no gene match. This CDR3 is built from 16 residues.

In its sample, this clone was seen a few times. The chain combines TRBV19 with TRBJ1-5, with D uncertain. Germline CDR1 LNHDA, CDR2 SQIVND (reference sequence). The CDR3 covers 18 residues. V lost 5 bases, J lost 3 bases, and 23 bases lay in between. CDR3 residues: CASSSRTWDKRDNQPQHF. CDR3 DNA: TGTGCCAGTAGTTCCCGGACTTGGGATAAACGGGACAATCAGCCCCAGCATTTT.

The V gene is TRBV4-3, the J gene TRBJ1-2, with TRBD1 identical over 8 bases. J was trimmed by 6 bases and V by 1 base; bases with no gene match: 7. Germline V gives CDR1 LGHNA, CDR2 YSLEER. The CDR3 sequence is 15 residues long. CDR3: CASSQGTGQGDGYTF. CDR3 DNA: TGCGCCAGCAGCCAAGGGACAGGGCAAGGGGATGGCTACACCTTC.

This clone was observed once. The chain couples TRBV19 to TRBJ1-1; no clear D. V dropped 5 bases and J dropped 1 base, with 14 bases sitting between them. There are 15 residues in the CDR3. Germline CDR1 LNHDA, CDR2 SQIVND (reference sequence). The CDR3 loop is CASSDTDSWNTEAFF. CDR3 bases: TGTGCCAGTAGTGACACAGACTCCTGGAACACTGAAGCTTTCTTT.

This rearrangement joins TRBV11-2 to TRBJ2-3; D unresolved. The CDR3 has 15 amino acids. Trimming left V 1 base short and J 2 bases short, with 10 bases between. The germline gives CDR1 SGHAT, CDR2 FQNNGV. Here the CDR3 DNA reads TGTGCCAGCAGCTTAGCTCTAGGTAACACAGATACGCAGTATTTT. Translated: CASSLALGNTDTQYF. The full variable domain, in which reference TRBV11-2 and TRBJ2-3 provide the parts outside the CDR3, is EAGVAQSPRYKIIEKRQSVAFWCNPISGHATLYWYQQILGQGPKLLIQFQNNGVVDDSQLPKDRFSAERLKGVDSTLKIQPAKLEDSAVYLCASSLALGNTDTQYFGPGTRLTVL.

The V call is TRBV28, the J call TRBJ1-6, with D possibly matching TRBD1 (6 bases). The germline gives CDR1 MDHEN, CDR2 SYDVKM. The V and J ends lost 5 bases and 3 bases respectively, with 11 bases between them. This CDR3 spans 15 amino acids. The CDR3, as DNA: TGTGCCAGCAGTGCACCACAGGGCTATAATTCACCCCTCCACTTT. Its protein is CASSAPQGYNSPLHF.

The genes are TRBV5-1 and TRBJ1-2; D might be TRBD1 (5 bases). Trimming pared 4 bases from V and 4 bases from J, leaving 11 bases between. CDR1 is SGHRS, CDR2 YFSETQ, per germline. This CDR3 spans 13 amino acids. Here the CDR3 DNA reads TGCGCCAGCAGCGGGACTAGTTTCTATGGCTACACCTTC. Translated, it gives CASSGTSFYGYTF.

This clone was picked up one time. The rearrangement joins TRBV5-5 to TRBJ1-1, with D possibly being TRBD1 (5 bases). In germline, CDR1 is SGHKS, CDR2 YYEKEE (reference sequence). The CDR3 runs to 14 residues. The V gene lost 2 bases and the J gene lost 4 bases, with 12 bases spanning the gap. The CDR3 sequence: CASSFSPGPTEAFF. CDR3 nucleotides: TGTGCCAGCAGCTTCTCTCCAGGGCCCACTGAAGCTTTCTTT.